Following are 32 T cell receptor beta chains from one sample sequenced in a study of CD4 T cells in relation to SARS-CoV-2 and coronaviruses. TCRdb's copy holds only in-frame clones and misses some; the assay was immunoSEQ multiplex PCR. Found here are more than 35,000 clones, 77% of them singletons; the top ten hold about 2.5%. These TCRs are of unknown antigen specificity. Sequenced: memory CD4+ T cells from PBMCs, cultured in vitro. These receptors were taken from an adult with COVID-19.

V is TRBV15 and J is TRBJ2-7; 7 nucleotides match TRBD2. The V segment lost 5 bases and the J segment 2 bases; nucleotides outside the gene matches: 6. The CDR3 is 14 residues long. The germline gives CDR1 LNHNV, CDR2 YYDKDF (reference sequence). CDR3: CATSGGLGPYEQYF. The DNA of the CDR3 is TGTGCCACCAGCGGAGGACTAGGTCCCTACGAGCAGTACTTC.

The chain recombines TRBV28 with TRBJ1-2, with D hard to call. The V gene's germline CDR1 is MDHEN and CDR2 SYDVKM. V was clipped by 2 bases and J by 0 bases, with 4 bases between them. The CDR3 has 13 residues. CDR3 in amino acids: CASSLTPNYGYTF. The DNA for the CDR3 is TGTGCCAGCAGTTTAACACCTAACTATGGCTACACCTTC.

The J gene is TRBJ1-2, the V gene TRBV25-1, with TRBD1 as a possible D gene (5 bases). CDR1 and CDR2 from the germline V gene are MGHDK and SYGVNS. The CDR3 runs 14 residues. Trimming took 6 bases from V and 7 from J, leaving 18 bases between them. CDR3 DNA: TGTGCCAGCAGCCAAGGGGCTCCGGAAATTGGCTACACCTTC. Its protein is CASSQGAPEIGYTF.

This sequence joins TRBV6-5 and TRBJ2-7; D unresolved. The germline V gene encodes CDR1 MNHEY and CDR2 SVGAGI. The V and J ends lost 6 bases and 3 bases respectively, with 15 bases between them. CDR3 size: 14 residues. Here the CDR3 DNA reads TGTGCCAGCAGGGATCCGTACGGTCTCTACGAGCAGTACTTC. Protein: CASRDPYGLYEQYF.

The chain carries TRBV6-5 and TRBJ2-7; D gene uncertain. This CDR3 has 13 amino acids. Deletions cut 6 bases from V and 0 bases from J, with 9 bases between. Germline V lookup: CDR1 MNHEY, CDR2 SVGAGI. CDR3 loop: CASRSTYSYEQYF. For the CDR3, the DNA is TGTGCCAGCAGATCCACGTACTCCTACGAGCAGTACTTC.

The chain links TRBV18 to TRBJ2-7, with D unclear. V was clipped by 3 bases and J by 3 bases, with 12 bases between them. This CDR3 region has 14 residues. From germline, CDR1 is KGHSH and CDR2 LQKENI. DNA for the CDR3: TGTGCCAGCTCACCTGCGACACTGAACTACGAGCAGTACTTC. Protein product: CASSPATLNYEQYF.

Here the CDR3 reads CASTHTGTRATGELFF. The DNA of the CDR3 is TGCGCCAGCACCCACACCGGGACTAGGGCCACCGGGGAGCTGTTTTTT. The V gene is TRBV5-1, the J gene TRBJ2-2; 8 bases map to TRBD2. The CDR3 is 16 residues long. V lost 6 bases, J lost 4 bases, and 11 bases stayed unmatched. Germline values: CDR1 SGHRS, CDR2 YFSETQ.

The chain joins TRBV25-1 to TRBJ2-3, with TRBD2 matching over 11 bases. Germline V gene sequence: CDR1 MGHDK, CDR2 SYGVNS. The length of the CDR3 is 16 residues. V shed 4 bases and J 2 bases; nucleotides not matched to a gene: 5. In DNA form, the CDR3 reads TGTGCCAGCAGTGCCGGGACTAGCGGAATCACAGATACGCAGTATTTT. Its translation is CASSAGTSGITDTQYF.

The V call is TRBV6-2 or TRBV6-3, the J call TRBJ2-1; D is possibly TRBD2 (5 bases). Germline assignment: CDR1 MNHEY and CDR2 SVGEGT. The CDR3 has 12 residues. The ends were cut back, 2 bases at V and 6 bases at J, with 5 bases in the middle. The CDR3 DNA sequence: TGTGCCAGCAGTTACGCGGGCAATGAGCAGTTCTTC. The encoded protein is CASSYAGNEQFF.

This clone has only one observation. The chain uses TRBV6-5 and TRBJ2-3; TRBD2 matches 12 bases. Unmatched junction bases numbered 9, after V lost 7 bases and J lost 10 bases. In germline, CDR1 is MNHEY, CDR2 SVGAGI. The CDR3 runs 14 residues. CDR3 protein: CASNRLAGEGAQYF. The CDR3 coding sequence is TGTGCCAGCAACCGACTAGCGGGAGAGGGGGCGCAGTATTTT.

J is TRBJ2-5 and V is TRBV5-1; TRBD2 agrees at 8 bases. The CDR3 length is 15 residues. V shed 2 bases, J shed 5 bases, and the junction held 8 bases outside the gene matches. The V gene's germline CDR1 is SGHRS and CDR2 YFSETQ. The CDR3 bases are TGCGCCAGCAGCTTAGCGGGAGTTAGTAGGGAGACCCAGTACTTC. It specifies CASSLAGVSRETQYF.

The V and J genes are TRBV28 and TRBJ2-3; TRBD1 agrees at 8 bases. The V gene's germline CDR1 is MDHEN and CDR2 SYDVKM. CDR3 length equals 15 residues. V shed 4 bases and J 2 bases; nucleotides not matched to a gene: 5. The chain's CDR3 is CASSYGQGNTDTQYF. Here the CDR3 DNA reads TGTGCCAGCAGTTACGGACAGGGAAACACAGATACGCAGTATTTT. Drawing the rest from reference TRBV28 and TRBJ2-3, the complete variable domain is DVKVTQSSRYLVKRTGEKVFLECVQDMDHENMFWYRQDPGLGLRLIYFSYDVKMKEKGDIPEGYSVSREKKERFSLILESASTNQTSMYLCASSYGQGNTDTQYFGPGTRLTVL.

The V gene is TRBV6-5, the J gene TRBJ2-7; D is ambiguous. The CDR3 extends over 15 amino acids. Looked up from germline, CDR1 is MNHEY and CDR2 is SVGAGI. V was pared by 6 bases and J by 3 bases, with 18 bases between. CDR3: CASSRPGRSNYEQYF. Here the CDR3 DNA reads TGTGCCAGCAGCCGTCCAGGACGGTCAAACTACGAGCAGTACTTC.

The chain has TRBV19 and TRBJ2-3; 12 bases agree with TRBD2. V shed 9 bases, J shed 4 bases, and the junction held 11 bases outside the gene matches. Germline assignment: CDR1 LNHDA and CDR2 SQIVND (reference sequence). The CDR3 has 16 amino acids. The CDR3 bases are TGTGCCAGCCAGGCGACTAGCGGGAGCGTGGCAGATACGCAGTATTTT. Translation: CASQATSGSVADTQYF.

This clone was seen only a few times. The chain is built from TRBV7-2 and TRBJ2-1; a weak D match, TRBD2 (5 bases). This CDR3 is 13 amino acids long. V was shortened by 4 bases and J by 9 bases, with 13 bases between the two germline ends. Germline CDR1 is SGHTA and CDR2 is FQGNSA. The CDR3 loop is CASSYRPSGEQFF. CDR3 DNA: TGTGCCAGCAGCTACCGTCCCAGCGGTGAGCAGTTCTTC.

This rearrangement joins TRBV9 to TRBJ2-5, with 7 bases lining up with TRBD1. Losses at the gene ends were 3 bases for V and 1 base for J; bases not matched to a gene: 6. The germline CDR1 and CDR2 sequences are SGDLS and YYNGEE. The CDR3 contains 15 residues. CDR3 residues: CASSATGAPQETQYF. CDR3 coding DNA: TGTGCCAGCAGCGCCACAGGGGCGCCCCAAGAGACCCAGTACTTC.

The V call is TRBV7-9, the J call TRBJ2-1, with 10 bases lining up with TRBD2. V dropped 1 base and J dropped 8; count of bases not matched to a gene: 5. CDR1 SEHNR and CDR2 FQNEAQ come from the germline V gene (reference sequence). The CDR3 covers 15 residues. The CDR3 region is CASSLGSLAGDEQFF. The CDR3 bases are TGTGCCAGCAGCTTAGGAAGCCTAGCGGGAGATGAGCAGTTCTTC.

V usage is TRBV14 and J usage is TRBJ2-5; D ambiguous. CDR3 size: 15 residues. Germline V CDR1 and CDR2: SGHDN, FVKESK. V was cut by 0 bases and J by 1 base, with 9 bases left in between. CDR3 bases: TGTGCCAGCAGCCAAGACCTAGTGATCCAAGAGACCCAGTACTTC. This sequence encodes CASSQDLVIQETQYF. The whole variable domain, remainder taken from reference TRBV14 and TRBJ2-5, is EAGVTQFPSHSVIEKGQTVTLRCDPISGHDNLYWYRRVMGKEIKFLLHFVKESKQDESGMPNNRFLAERTGGTYSTLKVQPAELEDSGVYFCASSQDLVIQETQYFGPGTRLLVL.

This clone occurred a few times. In nucleotides, the CDR3 is TGCGCCAGCAGCTTATATACAGGGGAATTCTCCGGAAACACCATATATTTT. This encodes CASSLYTGEFSGNTIYF. V usage is TRBV5-1 and J usage is TRBJ1-3; 7 bases fit TRBD1. The CDR3 runs to 17 residues. V lost 2 bases to trimming and J lost 4 bases; unmatched junction nucleotides: 12. Germline V gene lookup returns CDR1 SGHRS and CDR2 YFSETQ.

This chain connects TRBV5-6 to TRBJ2-5; 10 nucleotides line up with TRBD2. Trimming at V came to 4 bases and at J to 4 bases, leaving 4 bases not matched to a gene. Germline CDR1 and CDR2: SGHDT and YYEEEE. This CDR3 has 14 amino acids. The CDR3 loop reads CASSTGLARETQYF. The CDR3 coding sequence is TGTGCCAGCAGCACGGGACTAGCGAGAGAGACCCAGTACTTC.

The CDR3 protein is CASSERALDTDTQYF. CDR3 in DNA: TGTGCCAGCAGTGAGCGGGCGCTGGACACAGATACGCAGTATTTT. V usage is TRBV2 and J usage is TRBJ2-3, with TRBD2 as a possible D gene (5 bases). This CDR3 region has 15 residues. CDR1 is SNHLY and CDR2 is FYNNEI in the germline V gene. V was cut by 3 bases and J by 2 bases, with 12 bases left in between.

This clone came up once. The chain employs TRBV6-2 or TRBV6-3 and TRBJ1-5; D gene unclear. V was cut by 0 bases and J by 1 base, with 16 bases left in between. From germline, CDR1 is MNHEY and CDR2 SVGEGT. This CDR3 has 18 residues. This chain's CDR3 is CASSYSTAQLGSNQPQHF. The CDR3 nucleotides read TGTGCCAGCAGTTACTCAACTGCTCAACTAGGCAGCAATCAGCCCCAGCATTTT.

The chain uses TRBV2 and TRBJ2-3; TRBD2 agrees at 8 bases. The CDR3 totals 19 residues. The germline CDR1 and CDR2 sequences are SNHLY and FYNNEI. The V segment lost 3 bases and the J segment 0 bases; nucleotides outside the gene matches: 14. The CDR3 here is CASSDPPNRLAGSTDTQYF. Here the CDR3 DNA reads TGTGCCAGCAGTGACCCGCCAAATCGTCTAGCGGGTAGCACAGATACGCAGTATTTT.

This clone was seen more than once but under ten times. The J gene is TRBJ1-6, the V gene TRBV5-6, with D possibly TRBD1 on 5 matching bases. The V and J ends lost 1 base and 10 bases respectively, with 21 bases between them. Per the germline V gene, CDR1 is SGHDT and CDR2 is YYEEEE. The CDR3 is 17 residues long. The CDR3 loop reads CASSLRWYPAGSSPLHF. The CDR3 DNA reads TGTGCCAGCAGCTTGAGATGGTACCCCGCAGGGAGCTCACCCCTCCACTTT.

The chain links TRBV28 to TRBJ2-7; 8 positions agree with TRBD2. The V gene's germline CDR1 is MDHEN and CDR2 SYDVKM. V lost 6 bases, J lost 5 bases, and 24 bases stayed unmatched. The CDR3 contains 19 residues. The CDR3 sequence is CASRNPKAGGNSGDHEQYF. CDR3 in DNA: TGTGCCAGCAGAAACCCGAAGGCTGGGGGCAATAGCGGGGACCACGAGCAGTACTTC.

This clone was recorded only once. The chain is built from TRBV5-4 and TRBJ2-3, with TRBD2 matching 9 bases. V lost 4 bases and J lost 1; bases outside the gene matches: 7. Germline lookup yields CDR1 SGHNT and CDR2 YYREEE (reference sequence). The CDR3 runs to 16 residues. DNA for the CDR3: TGTGCCAGCAGCCACGCGGGAGGGCAGGGCACAGATACGCAGTATTTT. This codes for CASSHAGGQGTDTQYF.

The chain recombines TRBV6-2 or TRBV6-3 with TRBJ1-4; 8 bases are shared with TRBD1. J lost 6 bases, V lost 6 bases, and 9 bases had no gene match. Germline lookup yields CDR1 MNHEY and CDR2 SVGEGT. The CDR3 totals 15 residues. CDR3 sequence: CASSRDRTNDEKLFF. For the CDR3, the DNA is TGTGCCAGCAGCAGGGACAGGACGAACGATGAAAAACTGTTTTTT.

J is TRBJ2-1 and V is TRBV9, with 8 nucleotides matching TRBD2. The CDR3 has 15 amino acids. Germline loops: CDR1 SGDLS, CDR2 YYNGEE. Trimming cost V 3 bases and J 8 bases; bases outside gene matches: 10. In DNA, the CDR3 is TGTGCCAGCAGCGCGACGCCGACTAGCGTGGATGAGCAGTTCTTC. Amino acid sequence: CASSATPTSVDEQFF.

J is TRBJ1-5 and V is TRBV6-6, with D tentatively TRBD1 (5 bases). The CDR3 runs to 13 residues. CDR1 and CDR2 from the germline V gene are MNHNY and SVGAGI (reference sequence). Deletions cut 7 bases from V and 4 bases from J, with 11 bases between. This CDR3 is CASTDRKNQPQHF. The CDR3 DNA sequence: TGTGCCAGCACCGACAGAAAGAATCAGCCCCAGCATTTT.

The chain carries TRBV5-4 and TRBJ1-3; 7 nucleotides align to TRBD1. The CDR3 length is 14 residues. With 5 bases clipped from V and 3 bases from J, the junction kept 5 bases outside the gene matches. Germline lookup yields CDR1 SGHNT and CDR2 YYREEE (reference sequence). The CDR3 DNA is TGTGCCAGCAGACAAGGGGGCTTTGGAAACACCATATATTTT. Amino acid sequence: CASRQGGFGNTIYF.

The rearrangement uses TRBV28 and TRBJ1-6; D is ambiguous. Germline-derived CDR1 and CDR2 are MDHEN and SYDVKM. The CDR3 loop spans 15 amino acids. V lost 3 bases, J lost 5 bases, and 11 bases lay in between. The CDR3 DNA follows: TGTGCCAGCAGTTTTAGTCCCCGTAATAATTCACCCCTCCACTTT. Its protein is CASSFSPRNNSPLHF.

This chain uses TRBV4-1 with TRBJ2-1; TRBD2 aligns across 8 bases. This CDR3 spans 16 amino acids. V shed 3 bases and J 6 bases; nucleotides not matched to a gene: 10. CDR1 and CDR2 from the germline V gene are MGHRA and YSYEKL. CDR3 DNA: TGCGCCAGCAGCCAGAAGATAGGACTAGCTGGCAATGAGCAGTTCTTC. Its translation is CASSQKIGLAGNEQFF.